Here is one T cell receptor (beta chain) with its context. This clone occurred once. Its antigen is unknown. Per-base quality was not reported, and no clone a single base away is much larger than it. V is shortened by 0 bases, J by 0 bases, and the region joining them spans 17 bases. The CDR3 runs 18 amino acids, cysteine and phenylalanine included. Only the CDR3 DNA is retained, 54 bases long and in frame from the first base. The germline V gene encodes CDR1 LGHNT and CDR2 FRNRAP. This sample stems from a study of control samples from healthy donors and cancer patients (dated by TCRdb to between 2020 and 2021). Library prep was done by the immunoSEQ multiplex PCR assay. Sourced from immuneACCESS, this table was stored by TCRdb with only in-frame sequences that have V and J called. A share of the clones is absent; for the studies checked, an unresolved V gene accounts for under half, and the remainder has no known explanation. Recorded for this sample are roughly 100,000 clones; more than 85% of them occurred a single time. In total, the top ten clones hold under 20% of the sample.

This TCR was recovered from a man between 60 and 70 years old with lung cancer. What was sequenced was PBMCs. The chain is made from TRBV12-5 and TRBJ2-5, with the D gene uncertain. The CDR3 loop reads CASGLVPDGSYHQETQYF. Here is the DNA: TGTGCTAGTGGTTTGGTACCCGACGGCAGCTACCACCAAGAGACCCAGTACTTC. The CDR3, completed at both ends by the reference TRBV12-5 and TRBJ2-5 genes, gives the full variable domain DARVTQTPRHKVTEMGQEVTMRCQPILGHNTVFWYRQTMMQGLELLAYFRNRAPLDDSGMPKDRFSAEMPDATLATLKIQPSEPRDSAVYFCASGLVPDGSYHQETQYFGPGTRLLVL.